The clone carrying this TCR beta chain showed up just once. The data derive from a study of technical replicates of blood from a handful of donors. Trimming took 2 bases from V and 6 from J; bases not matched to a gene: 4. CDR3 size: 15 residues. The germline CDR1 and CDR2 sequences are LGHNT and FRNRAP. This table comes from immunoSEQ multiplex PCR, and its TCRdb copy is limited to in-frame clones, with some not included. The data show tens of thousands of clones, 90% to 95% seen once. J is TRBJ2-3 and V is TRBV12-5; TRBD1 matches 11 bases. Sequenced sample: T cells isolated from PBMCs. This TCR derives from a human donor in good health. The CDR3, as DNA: TGTGCTAGTGGTTTGAGGACAGGGGGCATGGATACGCAGTATTTT. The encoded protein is CASGLRTGGMDTQYF.